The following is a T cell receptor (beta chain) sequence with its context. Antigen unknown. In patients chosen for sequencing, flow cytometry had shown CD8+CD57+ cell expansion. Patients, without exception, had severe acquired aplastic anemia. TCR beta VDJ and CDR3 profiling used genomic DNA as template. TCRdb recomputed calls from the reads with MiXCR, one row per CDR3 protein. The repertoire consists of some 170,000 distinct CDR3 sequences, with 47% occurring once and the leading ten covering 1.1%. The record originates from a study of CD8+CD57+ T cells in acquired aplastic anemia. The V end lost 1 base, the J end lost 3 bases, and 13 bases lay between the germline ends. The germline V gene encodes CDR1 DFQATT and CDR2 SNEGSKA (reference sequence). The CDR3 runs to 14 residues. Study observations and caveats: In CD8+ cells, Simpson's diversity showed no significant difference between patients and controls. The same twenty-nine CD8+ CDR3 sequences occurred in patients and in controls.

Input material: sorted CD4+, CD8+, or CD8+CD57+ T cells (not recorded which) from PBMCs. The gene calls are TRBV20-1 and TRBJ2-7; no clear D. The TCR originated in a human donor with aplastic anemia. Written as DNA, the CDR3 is TGCAGTGCTAGAGGCCCGATGGAAATCTACGAGCAGTACTTC. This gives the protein CSARGPMEIYEQYF.